Presented here are 20 T cell receptor beta chains from one specimen sequenced in a study of T cell repertoires in cytomegalovirus infection. Their antigens are not known. TCRdb re-called the reads with MiXCR, one entry per CDR3 protein. The table records tens of thousands of distinct CDR3 sequences, about 19% of them present only once. Sample: CD8+ T cells from cultured PBMCs, taken from culture after CMV antigen stimulation. The receptors were sampled from a human donor in good health (CMV status not recorded). Some clones in this sample may be carry-over from other donors' samples.

A few counts support this clonotype. In DNA form, the CDR3 reads TGTGCCAGCAGCTTAGTTGAGTCAGATACGCAGTATTTT. Translation gives CASSLVESDTQYF. J is TRBJ2-3 and V is TRBV7-8; D remains unclear. V lost 1 base, J lost 4 bases, and 6 bases lay in between. Per germline, CDR1 SGHVS and CDR2 FQNEAQ. The CDR3 has 13 residues. Supplemented by reference TRBV7-8 and TRBJ2-3, the full variable domain reads GAGVSQSPRYKVAKRGQDVALRCDPISGHVSLFWYQQALGQGPEFLTYFQNEAQLDKSGLPSDRFFAERPEGSVSTLKIQRTQQEDSAVYLCASSLVESDTQYFGPGTRLTVL.

This clonotype was picked up a small number of times. This may come from a read error, since a much larger clone is one base off. Without the conserved terminal phenylalanine or tryptophan, this CDR3 likely stems from a read error. This sequence joins TRBV27 and TRBJ2-3, with a weak D call TRBD1 (5 bases). The CDR3 spans 14 residues. The V end was cut by 8 bases, the J end by 0 bases, with 12 bases between. Germline V gives CDR1 MNHEY, CDR2 SMNVEV (reference sequence). As DNA, the CDR3 is TGTGCCAGCCAGACAGATCTTAGCACAGATACGCAGTATTCT. Residues: CASQTDLSTDTQYS.

For the CDR3, the DNA is TGTGCCAGCAGCTTAAGTTATATGGAGCAGTTCTTC. This sequence encodes CASSLSYMEQFF. This rearrangement joins TRBV7-8 to TRBJ2-1, with no clear D. The CDR3 is made up of 12 amino acids. Germline V lookup: CDR1 SGHVS, CDR2 FQNEAQ. V was clipped by 2 bases and J by 10 bases, with 9 bases between them.

V gene TRBV7-6 combines with J gene TRBJ2-5, with 8 bases fitting TRBD2. CDR1 is SGHVS, CDR2 FNYEAQ, per germline. V lost 1 base and J lost 2; bases outside the gene matches: 6. CDR3 length: 16 amino acids. Written as DNA, the CDR3 is TGTGCCAGCAGCTTAGTACCCGGGGGGGAGCAAGAGACCCAGTACTTC. The encoded protein is CASSLVPGGEQETQYF. The full variable domain, its missing parts supplied by reference TRBV7-6 and TRBJ2-5, is GAGVSQSPRYKVTKRGQDVALRCDPISGHVSLYWYRQALGQGPEFLTYFNYEAQQDKSGLPNDRFSAERPEGSISTLTIQRTEQRDSAMYRCASSLVPGGEQETQYFGPGTRLLVL.

The sample holds a few counts of this clonotype. The chain employs TRBV7-9 and TRBJ1-1, with 7 bases that match TRBD1. Trimming removed 6 bases from V and 4 bases from J; junction bases left unmatched: 8. Germline V CDR1 and CDR2: SEHNR, FQNEAQ (reference sequence). CDR3 size: 14 residues. The CDR3 here is CASRLQGVRTEAFF. The CDR3 DNA reads as TGTGCCAGCAGACTGCAGGGGGTACGCACTGAAGCTTTCTTT.

The gene calls are TRBV9 and TRBJ2-7; 9 nucleotides align to TRBD2. The CDR3 is 14 residues long. V trimming: 3 bases; J trimming: 1 base; junction bases outside the gene matches: 2. Looked up from germline, CDR1 is SGDLS and CDR2 is YYNGEE. CDR3 DNA: TGTGCCAGCAGCGGCGGGGGGGGATCCTACGAGCAGTACTTC. It codes for CASSGGGGSYEQYF.

This clonotype was observed a handful of times. The CDR3 spells CASSGAGGTEAFF. CDR3 in DNA: TGTGCCAGCAGCGGGGCAGGGGGCACTGAAGCTTTCTTT. The V gene is TRBV9, the J gene TRBJ1-1; TRBD1 matches at 7 bases. The CDR3 is 13 amino acids. Germline trimming cut 3 bases from V and 4 bases from J; bases unmatched to any gene: 3. Per the germline V gene, CDR1 is SGDLS and CDR2 is YYNGEE.

This clonotype occurred a few times. The rearrangement uses TRBV6-2 or TRBV6-3 and TRBJ1-1; D perhaps matches TRBD1 (6 bases). Trimming shortened V by 7 bases and J by 12 bases, and 21 bases separated the two germline ends. The germline V gene encodes CDR1 MNHEY and CDR2 SVGEGT. This CDR3 is 13 amino acids long. The CDR3, as DNA: TGTGCCAGCACCCCCGGGGGGGGGCTTCGAACTTTCTTT. It encodes CASTPGGGLRTFF.

This clonotype was picked up a small number of times. The V and J genes are TRBV4-1 and TRBJ2-3; D gene uncertain. This CDR3 is built from 13 residues. V was pared by 5 bases and J by 1 base, with 7 bases between. Germline CDR1 is MGHRA and CDR2 is YSYEKL. In nucleotides, the CDR3 is TGCGCCAGCAGCGGATGGGGCACAGATACGCAGTATTTT. Protein product: CASSGWGTDTQYF.

The chain is built from TRBV12-5 and TRBJ1-5; perhaps TRBD1 as D (6 bases). The CDR3 consists of 14 residues. Per the germline V gene, CDR1 is LGHNT and CDR2 is FRNRAP. The ends were cut back, 7 bases at V and 6 bases at J, with 16 bases in the middle. CDR3 sequence (DNA): TGTGCTAGTGCTCTCTTCGGGGGCCCTCAGCCCCAGCATTTT. Translated: CASALFGGPQPQHF. Drawing the rest from reference TRBV12-5 and TRBJ1-5, the complete variable domain is DARVTQTPRHKVTEMGQEVTMRCQPILGHNTVFWYRQTMMQGLELLAYFRNRAPLDDSGMPKDRFSAEMPDATLATLKIQPSEPRDSAVYFCASALFGGPQPQHFGDGTRLSIL.

The chain carries TRBV20-1 and TRBJ1-5; D call uncertain. This CDR3 has 12 amino acids. The germline V gene has CDR1 DFQATT and CDR2 SNEGSKA (reference sequence). The CDR3 nucleotides read TGCAGCCCTTACACCAGATATCAGCCCCAGCATTTT. Translated: CSPYTRYQPQHF.

The genes are TRBV5-1 and TRBJ1-4, with TRBD1 as a possible D gene (6 bases). This CDR3 comprises 14 residues. Trimming removed 4 bases at V and 5 bases at J, with 12 bases between. Germline V gene lookup returns CDR1 SGHRS and CDR2 YFSETQ. The DNA of the CDR3 is TGCGCCAGCAGCCTAGACAGGAGAAATGAAAAACTGTTTTTT. Its protein is CASSLDRRNEKLFF. The entire variable domain, with the rest obtained from reference TRBV5-1 and TRBJ1-4, is as follows: KAGVTQTPRYLIKTRGQQVTLSCSPISGHRSVSWYQQTPGQGLQFLFEYFSETQRNKGNFPGRFSGRQFSNSRSEMNVSTLELGDSALYLCASSLDRRNEKLFFGSGTQLSVL.

This sequence joins TRBV4-1 and TRBJ2-7, with D tentatively TRBD1 (5 bases). This CDR3 has 15 residues. V lost 1 base and J lost 5, with 15 bases in between. Germline-derived CDR1 and CDR2 are MGHRA and YSYEKL. CDR3 sequence: CASSQVQVRLDEQYF. The DNA of the CDR3 is TGCGCCAGCAGCCAAGTACAGGTACGATTGGACGAGCAGTACTTC.

DNA for the CDR3: TGCGCCAGCAGCGGGAACAGGGTCCCTCGCGAGCAGTACTTC. This translates into CASSGNRVPREQYF. The chain couples TRBV5-1 to TRBJ2-7; a possible D gene is TRBD1 (6 bases). CDR1 is SGHRS and CDR2 is YFSETQ in the germline V gene. The CDR3 loop spans 14 amino acids. V lost 4 bases to trimming and J lost 6 bases, with 17 bases between them.

This chain uses TRBV19 with TRBJ1-1; 7 bases line up with TRBD1. Germline V CDR1 and CDR2: LNHDA, SQIVND (reference sequence). The CDR3 is 13 residues long. Trimming removed 6 bases from V and 3 bases from J; junction bases left unmatched: 4. The CDR3 loop is CASRQGEHTEAFF. Here the CDR3 DNA reads TGTGCCAGTAGGCAGGGGGAACACACTGAAGCTTTCTTT.

This chain links TRBV7-2 with TRBJ2-5; the match to TRBD2 covers 12 bases. Germline V CDR1 and CDR2: SGHTA, FQGNSA. The CDR3 spans 15 residues. With V trimmed by 4 bases and J by 3 bases, 3 bases remained unmatched. This CDR3 reads CASSSRLAGEETQYF. In DNA form, the CDR3 reads TGTGCCAGCAGCTCCCGACTAGCGGGGGAAGAGACCCAGTACTTC.

This clonotype is a singleton in its sample. At one of its ends the junction is not consistent with the germline gene, which may arise from a read error. This chain uses TRBV11-1 with TRBJ1-1; D is undetermined. Germline assignment: CDR1 SGHAT and CDR2 FQDESV (reference sequence). The CDR3 runs 12 residues. CDR3 region: CASSLGFTQAFF. The CDR3 nucleotides read TGTGCCAGCAGCTTGGGTTTCACTCAAGCTTTCTTT. Using reference TRBV11-1 and TRBJ1-1 for the parts outside the CDR3, the full variable domain is EAEVAQSPRYKITEKSQAVAFWCDPISGHATLYWYRQILGQGPELLVQFQDESVVDDSQLPKDRFSAERLKGVDSTLKIQPAELGDSAMYLCASSLGFTQAFFGQGTRLTVV.

CDR3 nucleotide sequence: TGTGCCAGCAGTTTTCGAGGACCAGAGACCCAGTACTTC. Amino acid sequence: CASSFRGPETQYF. The chain combines TRBV12-3 or TRBV12-4 with TRBJ2-5; D gene ambiguous. This CDR3 has 13 residues. The V gene lost 3 bases and the J gene lost 4 bases, with 9 bases spanning the gap.

The J gene is TRBJ2-6, the V gene TRBV12-5, with D possibly being TRBD1 or TRBD2 (5 bases each). The CDR3 is made up of 18 amino acids. Germline CDR1 is LGHNT and CDR2 is FRNRAP. With 7 bases removed from V and 0 bases from J, the gap between germline ends came to 19 bases. The CDR3 sequence is CASVHPPGRGSGANVLTF. The DNA of the CDR3 is TGTGCTAGTGTCCACCCCCCGGGACGGGGCTCTGGGGCCAACGTCCTGACTTTC.

The chain couples TRBV7-2 to TRBJ2-3, with 8 bases fitting TRBD2. This CDR3 has 18 amino acids. CDR1 SGHTA and CDR2 FQGNSA come from the germline V gene. The V gene end was trimmed by 5 bases and the J gene end by 3 bases; junction bases not matched to a gene: 16. The CDR3 loop is CASSPKPLPGGPTDTQYF. DNA for the CDR3: TGTGCCAGCAGCCCTAAACCTCTGCCGGGGGGGCCTACAGATACGCAGTATTTT.